Shown below are 6 T cell receptor beta chains from a single sample sequenced in a study of blood T cell repertoires in COVID-19. The repertoire was sequenced with immunoSEQ multiplex PCR; TCRdb's copy has only in-frame clones and lacks some. The data contain some 200,000 clones, 80% to 90% of them singletons. The sample comprised peripheral blood. These receptors were collected from a woman older than 75 with acute or convalescent COVID-19.

The chain is built from TRBV7-9 and TRBJ2-5; 9 bases line up with TRBD2. CDR3 length: 17 amino acids. CDR1 is SEHNR, CDR2 FQNEAQ, per germline (reference sequence). Trimming took 1 base from V and 2 from J; bases not matched to a gene: 8. The CDR3, as DNA: TGTGCCAGCAGCTTAGTCCAGGGGCTAGCGGGGCAAGAGACCCAGTACTTC. This translates into CASSLVQGLAGQETQYF.

The chain employs TRBV15 and TRBJ1-1, with D tentatively TRBD1 (5 bases). Germline V gene data show CDR1 as LNHNV and CDR2 as YYDKDF (reference sequence). V was shortened by 1 base and J by 4 bases, with 13 bases between the two germline ends. This CDR3 is 15 amino acids long. The CDR3 reads CATSRGVVGGTEAFF. CDR3 DNA: TGTGCCACCAGCAGAGGCGTCGTCGGGGGCACTGAAGCTTTCTTT.

The chain uses TRBV5-1 and TRBJ2-5; 9 bases fit TRBD2. V dropped 0 bases and J dropped 2; count of bases not matched to a gene: 8. Germline CDR1 and CDR2: SGHRS and YFSETQ. This CDR3 is 17 amino acids long. The CDR3 DNA sequence: TGCGCCAGCAGCTTGGGACTAGCGGATCGTTATCAAGAGACCCAGTACTTC. Translating gives CASSLGLADRYQETQYF.

The J gene is TRBJ1-6, the V gene TRBV11-1; 10 bases align to TRBD1. CDR1 and CDR2 (germline): SGHAT, FQDESV (reference sequence). The length of the CDR3 is 15 residues. J gave up 8 bases and V 5 bases, and 6 bases lay outside the gene matches. CDR3 coding DNA: TGTGCCAGCAGCCCAAGGGACAGGGGTGATTCACCCCTCCACTTT. It yields the protein CASSPRDRGDSPLHF.

The chain couples TRBV4-3 to TRBJ1-2, with D possibly being TRBD1 (6 bases). Germline loops: CDR1 LGHNA, CDR2 YSLEER. This CDR3 contains 16 residues. Between the trimmed V and J ends, which lost 0 bases and 3 bases, there was a span of 14 bases. CDR3 nucleotide sequence: TGCGCCAGCAGCCAAGAATTCCAGGGGCCGGACTATGGCTACACCTTC. Protein sequence: CASSQEFQGPDYGYTF.

The gene calls are TRBV6-2 or TRBV6-3 and TRBJ2-7; 7 positions agree with TRBD2. This CDR3 contains 14 residues. From germline, CDR1 is MNHEY and CDR2 SVGEGT. J was trimmed by 2 bases and V by 2 bases; bases with no gene match: 3. Written as DNA, the CDR3 is TGTGCCAGCAGTTACGCGGGGGAAACCTACGAGCAGTACTTC. Its protein is CASSYAGETYEQYF.